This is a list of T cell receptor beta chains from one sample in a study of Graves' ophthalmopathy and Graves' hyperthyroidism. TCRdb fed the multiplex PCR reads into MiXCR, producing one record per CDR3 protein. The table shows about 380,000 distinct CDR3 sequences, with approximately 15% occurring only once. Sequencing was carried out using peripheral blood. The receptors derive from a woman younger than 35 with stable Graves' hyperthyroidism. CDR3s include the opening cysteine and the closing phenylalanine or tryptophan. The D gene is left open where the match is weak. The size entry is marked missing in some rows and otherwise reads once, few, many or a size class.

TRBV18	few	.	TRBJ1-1	TGTGCCAGCTCACAGGGGGTAGGCACTGAAGCTTTCTTT	CASSQGVGTEAFF
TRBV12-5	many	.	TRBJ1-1	TGTGCTAGTGGTTTTTTCGGGGGCTCGCACACTGAAGCTTTCTTT	CASGFFGGSHTEAFF
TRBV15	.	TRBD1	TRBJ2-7	TGTGCCACCAGCAGAAACCGGGACAGTTCCTACGAGCAGTACTTC	CATSRNRDSSYEQYF
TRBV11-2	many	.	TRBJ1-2	TGTGCCAGCAGCTTAGACCTTTCCGCAGGGGTCTATGGCTACACCTTC	CASSLDLSAGVYGYTF
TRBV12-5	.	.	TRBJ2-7	TGTGCTAGTGGTTTGGTAGCCGGGACCGCAATCGACGAGCAGTACTTC	CASGLVAGTAIDEQYF
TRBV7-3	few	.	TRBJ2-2	TGTGCCAGCAGCTCCCCCTCCCGTCCCGGGGAGCTGTTTTTT	CASSSPSRPGELFF
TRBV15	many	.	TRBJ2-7	TGTGCCACCAGCAGATTACGGGGGAATTCGTACGAGCAGTACTTC	CATSRLRGNSYEQYF
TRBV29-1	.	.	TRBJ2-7	TGCAGCGTTGAAGATCGGCGCAGCCCGTACGCCGAGCAGTACTTC	CSVEDRRSPYAEQYF
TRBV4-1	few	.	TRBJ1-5	TGCGCCAGCAGCCAAGAGGCCAGCTATCAGCCCCAGCATTTT	CASSQEASYQPQHF
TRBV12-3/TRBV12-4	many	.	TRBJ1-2	TGTGCCAGCAGTTTAAGTCAGGGGAGTAATGGCTACACCTTC	CASSLSQGSNGYTF
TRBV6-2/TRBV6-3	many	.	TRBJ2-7	TGTGCCAGCAACCAGCTAGGGGTCTACGAGCAGTACTTC	CASNQLGVYEQYF
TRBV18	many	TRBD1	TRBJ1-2	TGTGCCAGCAGCCCTGGGACAGGGAGTTATGGCTACACCTTC	CASSPGTGSYGYTF
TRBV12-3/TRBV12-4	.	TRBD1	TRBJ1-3	TGTGCCAGCAGTCTACAGGGGGCCTACTCTGGAAACACCATATATTTT	CASSLQGAYSGNTIYF
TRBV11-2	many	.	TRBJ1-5	TGTGCCAGCAGCTTTTTAGGAAGGCCCAATCAGCCCCAGCATTTT	CASSFLGRPNQPQHF
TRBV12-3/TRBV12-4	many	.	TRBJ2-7	TGTGCCAGCAGTCGCCGGCTAGAGCAGTACTTC	CASSRRLEQYF
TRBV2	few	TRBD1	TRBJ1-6	TGTGCCAGCAAAAAATTTGGACAGGGCTCCTATAATTCACCCCTCCACTTT	CASKKFGQGSYNSPLHF
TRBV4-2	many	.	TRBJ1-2	TGTGCCAGCAGCCTACAGGGAGGAGATAACTATGGCTACACCTTC	CASSLQGGDNYGYTF
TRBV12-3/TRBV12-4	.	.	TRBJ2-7	TGTGCCAGCAGTAGGACCGCATCTAGCTCCTACGAGCAGTACTTC	CASSRTASSSYEQYF
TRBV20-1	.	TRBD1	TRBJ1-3	TGCAGTGCTAGCAGGGACAGCAGAAACACCATATATTTT	CSASRDSRNTIYF
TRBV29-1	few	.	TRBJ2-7	TGCAGCGTTGTAAAAGAGCCACTTACCTACGAGCAGTACTTC	CSVVKEPLTYEQYF
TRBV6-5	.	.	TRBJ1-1	TGTGCCAGCAGTTATAGGAGGACTGAAGCTTTCTTT	CASSYRRTEAFF
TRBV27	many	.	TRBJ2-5	TGTGCCAGCAGTTCACGACCGGGACAAAAAGAGACCCAGTACTTC	CASSSRPGQKETQYF
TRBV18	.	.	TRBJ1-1	TGTGCCAGCTCACCACGTGAGGGGCACACTGAAGCTTTCTTT	CASSPREGHTEAFF
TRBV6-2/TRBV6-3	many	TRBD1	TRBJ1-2	TGTGCCAGTTCCCGGGTACAGGGGGCGACTACTAACTATGGCTACACCTTC	CASSRVQGATTNYGYTF
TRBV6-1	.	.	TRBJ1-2	TGTGCCAGCAGTCGACAGGTCTGGAGTGACGGCTACACCTTC	CASSRQVWSDGYTF
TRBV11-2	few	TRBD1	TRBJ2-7	TGTGCCAGCAGCTTAGAAGGGACAGGGTTTTACGAGCAGTACTTC	CASSLEGTGFYEQYF
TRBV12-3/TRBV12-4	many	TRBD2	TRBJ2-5	TGTGCCAGCAGTCCTGCGAAGGGGCTAGCGGGGATAAAAGAGACCCAGTACTTC	CASSPAKGLAGIKETQYF
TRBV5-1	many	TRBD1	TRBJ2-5	TGCGCCAGCAGCCCTACATCGTGGGACAGGGCGTACCAAGAGACCCAGTACTTC	CASSPTSWDRAYQETQYF
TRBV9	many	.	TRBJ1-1	TGTGCCAGCAGCGTAGAGGCGGGGGGGAACACTGAAGCTTTCTTT	CASSVEAGGNTEAFF
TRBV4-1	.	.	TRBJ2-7	TGCGCCAGCAGCCACGCGGGACAAGGGGGGACCTACGAGCAGTACTTC	CASSHAGQGGTYEQYF
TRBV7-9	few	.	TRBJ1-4	TGTGCCAGCAGCCCGACCGGGAGTGAAAAACTGTTTTTT	CASSPTGSEKLFF
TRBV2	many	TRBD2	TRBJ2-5	TGTGCCAGCAGTGAATATAGCGGGGGGTTCCAAGAGACCCAGTACTTC	CASSEYSGGFQETQYF
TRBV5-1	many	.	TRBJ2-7	TGTGCCAGCAGTTTAGGGGGGACCGCCTACGAGCAGTACTTC	CASSLGGTAYEQYF
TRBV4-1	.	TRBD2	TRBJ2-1	TGCGCCAGCAGCCAAGTATCTCCGACTAGCGGGGGGCCAGTCTGGTTCTTC	CASSQVSPTSGGPVWFF
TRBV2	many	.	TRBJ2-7	TGTGCCAGCAGTGGGCGGTCTCTGAGCTCCTACGAGCAGTACTTC	CASSGRSLSSYEQYF
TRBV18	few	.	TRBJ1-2	TGTGCCAGCTCACCACTAGAAAGCTATGGCTACACCTTC	CASSPLESYGYTF
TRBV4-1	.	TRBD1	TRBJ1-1	TGCGCCAGCAGCCAAATGACAGGGGGTCGTAGGAACACTGAAGCTTTCTTT	CASSQMTGGRRNTEAFF
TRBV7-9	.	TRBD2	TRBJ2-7	TGTGCCAGCAGCTTGGGACTACCCCAGACCTACGAGCAGTACTTC	CASSLGLPQTYEQYF
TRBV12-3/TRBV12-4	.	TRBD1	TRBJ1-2	TGTGCCAGCAGAACCGGGACAGCCTCCGGCTACACCTTC	CASRTGTASGYTF
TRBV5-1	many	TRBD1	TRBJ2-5	TGCGCCAGCAGCTTTTATAGGGGGCGGTCGGAGACCCAGTACTTC	CASSFYRGRSETQYF
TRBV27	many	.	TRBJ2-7	TGTGCCAGCAGTTCGATTTGGACTTCTCCATTTGGCTACGAGCAGTACTTC	CASSSIWTSPFGYEQYF
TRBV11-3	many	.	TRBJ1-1	TGTGCCAGCAGCTTAGGTCTTTCGGGTGGTGAAGCTTTCTTT	CASSLGLSGGEAFF
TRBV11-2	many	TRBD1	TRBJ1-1	TGTGCCAGCAGCTCAACCGGGACAGCGAACACTGAAGCTTTCTTT	CASSSTGTANTEAFF
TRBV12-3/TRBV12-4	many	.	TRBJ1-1	TGTGCCAGCAGAGAGCAGGGGAACACTGAAGCTTTCTTT	CASREQGNTEAFF
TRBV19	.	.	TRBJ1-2	TGTGCCAGTAGTACTGATGGGAGTTTAGTCTACACCTTC	CASSTDGSLVYTF
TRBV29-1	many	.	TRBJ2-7	TGCAGCGTTGGGCCAGGGACCCACGAGCAGTACTTC	CSVGPGTHEQYF
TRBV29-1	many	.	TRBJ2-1	TGCAGCGTTCGGTTACAGGAGTCCTACAATGAGCAGTTCTTC	CSVRLQESYNEQFF
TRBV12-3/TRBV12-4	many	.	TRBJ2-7	TGTGCCAGCAGTTTAGGTCCTATGAGGGTTTACGAGCAGTACTTC	CASSLGPMRVYEQYF
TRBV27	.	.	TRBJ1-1	TGTGCCAGCAGTGGGGGGGCGCCTAGGAACACTGAAGCTTTCTTT	CASSGGAPRNTEAFF
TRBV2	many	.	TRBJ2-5	TGTGCCAGCAGTCGTGGGACTCCTGAGACCCAGTACTTC	CASSRGTPETQYF
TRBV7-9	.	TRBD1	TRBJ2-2	TGTGCCAGCAGCGCCGACAGGGACACCGGGGAGCTGGTGTTT	CASSADRDTGELVF
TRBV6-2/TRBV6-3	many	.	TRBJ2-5	TGTGCCAGCAGTTACGGGCCGCAAGAGACCCAGTACTTC	CASSYGPQETQYF